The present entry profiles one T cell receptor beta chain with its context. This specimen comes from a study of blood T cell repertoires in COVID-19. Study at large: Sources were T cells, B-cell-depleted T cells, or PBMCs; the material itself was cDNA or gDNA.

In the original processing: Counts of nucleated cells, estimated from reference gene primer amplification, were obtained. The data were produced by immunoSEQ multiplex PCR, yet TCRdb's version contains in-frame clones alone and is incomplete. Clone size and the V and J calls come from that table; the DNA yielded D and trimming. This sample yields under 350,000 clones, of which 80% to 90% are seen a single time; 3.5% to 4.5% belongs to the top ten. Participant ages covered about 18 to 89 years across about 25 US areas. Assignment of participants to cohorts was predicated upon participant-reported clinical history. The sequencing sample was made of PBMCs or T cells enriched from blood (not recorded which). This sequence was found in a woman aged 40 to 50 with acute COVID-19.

The CDR3 loop reads CASVDKETQYF. CDR3 nucleotide sequence: TGTGCCAGCGTCGACAAAGAGACCCAGTACTTC. This chain uses TRBV7-9 with TRBJ2-5, with D uncertain. CDR3 length: 11 amino acids. V dropped 8 bases and J dropped 3 bases, with 7 bases sitting between them. Germline V CDR1 and CDR2: SEHNR, FQNEAQ (reference sequence).